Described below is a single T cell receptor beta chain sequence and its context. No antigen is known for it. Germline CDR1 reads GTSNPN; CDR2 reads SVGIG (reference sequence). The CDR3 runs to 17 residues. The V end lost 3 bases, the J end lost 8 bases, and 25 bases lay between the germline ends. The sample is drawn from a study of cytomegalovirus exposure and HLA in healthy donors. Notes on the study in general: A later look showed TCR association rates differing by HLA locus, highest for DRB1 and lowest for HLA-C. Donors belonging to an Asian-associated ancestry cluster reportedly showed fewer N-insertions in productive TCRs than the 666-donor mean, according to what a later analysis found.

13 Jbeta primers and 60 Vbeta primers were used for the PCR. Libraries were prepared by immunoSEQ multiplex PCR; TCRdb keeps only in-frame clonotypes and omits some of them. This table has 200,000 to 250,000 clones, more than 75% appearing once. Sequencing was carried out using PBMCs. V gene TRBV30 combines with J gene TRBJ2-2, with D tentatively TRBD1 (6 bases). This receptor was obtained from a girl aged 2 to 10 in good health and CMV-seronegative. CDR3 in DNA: TGTGCCTGGAGGCCCCACAGGGCAATAGTAGTTAAGGGGGAGCTGTTTTTT. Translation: CAWRPHRAIVVKGELFF. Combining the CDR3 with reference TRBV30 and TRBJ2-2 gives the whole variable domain SQTIHQWPATLVQPVGSPLSLECTVEGTSNPNLYWYRQAAGRGLQLLFYSVGIGQISSEVPQNLSASRPQDRQFILSSKKLLLSDSGFYLCAWRPHRAIVVKGELFFGEGSRLTVL.